What follows describes a single TCR beta chain. Time point of the sample: blood 4 weeks post-SBRT, at nephrectomy. Treatment noted: 15 Gy SBRT to primary tumor, nephrectomy 4 weeks later. The data derive from a study of radiation and T cells in renal cell carcinoma. Sequenced by immunoSEQ multiplex PCR; TCRdb stores in-frame clones only, minus some. The sample has 120,000 to 150,000 clones; around 88% are singletons. V dropped 0 bases and J dropped 2 bases, with 5 bases sitting between them. Germline-derived CDR1 and CDR2 are KGHSH and LQKENI. CDR3 size: 13 residues. Source: blood, taken from a patient whose treatment included radiotherapy and nephrectomy. The rearrangement links TRBV18 to TRBJ2-7, with no clear D. This clonotype was sampled from a woman in her forties or fifties with renal cell carcinoma. Here the CDR3 reads CASSPPAAYEQYF. The CDR3, as DNA: TGTGCCAGCTCACCACCGGCAGCCTACGAGCAGTACTTC.